This T cell receptor (beta chain) was obtained from a study of T-cell memory formation after mild COVID-19. Whole-study context: In these data, TCR clusters were largely donor specific.

The CDR3 loop spans 16 amino acids. Germline lookup yields CDR1 SGHRS and CDR2 YFSETQ. V lost 0 bases and J 1 base, leaving 12 bases between the germline ends. Worth noting for this clonotype: Its cognate antigen is unknown.

Whole-study results and caveats: What remained unconfirmed was the SARS-CoV-2 specificity of second-wave clones peaking on day 37.

TCR alpha and TCR beta cDNA libraries carrying sample barcodes and UMIs came from 5'RACE with constant-segment primers. TCRdb used MiXCR to reprocess the 5' RACE reads, holding one entry per CDR3 protein. This table holds 560,000 or so distinct CDR3 sequences, around 16% found once. Sequencing used PBMCs or a T cell subset sorted from them (not recorded which). The TCR comes from an adult woman who had mild COVID-19 (a few samples of this study predate the infection). Cell type and time point are not known. The chain combines TRBV5-1 with TRBJ2-3; D is unclear. The CDR3 sequence is CASSLDPSYRTDTQYF. As DNA, the CDR3 is TGCGCCAGCAGCTTGGATCCGAGTTACCGCACAGATACGCAGTATTTT.